The source of this T cell receptor beta chain is a study of response to subunit inactivated influenza vaccine. Study-level points and caveats: It was suggested by the authors that few new T cells are recruited by each seasonal influenza vaccination.

MiXCR was run by TCRdb on the RT-PCR reads, yielding one entry per CDR3 protein. The sample consists of about 500,000 distinct CDR3 sequences, 10% to 15% of them appearing once. For this clonotype: Its antigen is currently unknown.

Trimming removed 0 bases from V and 10 bases from J, with 13 bases in between. The CDR3 is 15 residues long. Germline V CDR1 and CDR2: SGHAT, FQNNGV. This TCR was sampled from a man in his fifties or sixties who received an inactivated influenza vaccine. The rearrangement uses TRBV11-2 and TRBJ1-6; D unclear. This material consisted of PBMCs from blood, taken roughly 6 weeks after vaccination. This CDR3 is CASSLEGIRSSPLHF. In DNA form, the CDR3 reads TGTGCCAGCAGCTTAGAAGGCATCCGGAGCTCACCCCTCCACTTT.